The clone carrying this T cell receptor beta chain was seen only once. The target antigen is unknown. V lost 8 bases and J 7 bases, leaving 15 bases between the germline ends. The CDR3 is 12 amino acids. Germline assignment: CDR1 MNHNS and CDR2 SASEGT. The data were produced by immunoSEQ multiplex PCR, yet TCRdb's version contains in-frame clones alone and is incomplete. Of around 26,000 clones listed, about 84% are singletons. This sample is part of a study of lymphopenia after photon versus proton radiotherapy. Study-wide results and caveats: A bigger post-nadir fall in TCR diversity correlated inversely with survival time in deceased patients. Only patients who died were analyzed for survival; proton advantage is unproven.

The receptor's source is a woman in her seventies with pancreatic cancer. The starting material was peripheral blood, obtained from a patient treated with proton-based radiotherapy. The rearrangement links TRBV6-1 to TRBJ2-7, with a tentative D call TRBD2 (5 bases). The CDR3 DNA sequence: TGTGCCAGCCTGGCGGAGGCCTGGGAGCAGTACTTC. Translated, it gives CASLAEAWEQYF.